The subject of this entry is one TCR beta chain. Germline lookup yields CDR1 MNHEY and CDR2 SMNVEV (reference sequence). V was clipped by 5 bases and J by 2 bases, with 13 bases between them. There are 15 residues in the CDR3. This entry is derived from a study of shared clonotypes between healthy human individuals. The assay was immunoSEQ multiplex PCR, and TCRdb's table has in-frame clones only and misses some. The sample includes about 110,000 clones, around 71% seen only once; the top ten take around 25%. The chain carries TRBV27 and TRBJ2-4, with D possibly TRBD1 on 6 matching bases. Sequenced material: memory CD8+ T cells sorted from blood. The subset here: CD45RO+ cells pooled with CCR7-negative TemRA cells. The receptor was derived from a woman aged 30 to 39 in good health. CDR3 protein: CASSPNRVTKNIQYF. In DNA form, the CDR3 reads TGTGCCAGCAGTCCGAACAGGGTAACCAAAAACATTCAGTACTTC.